This is a list of T cell receptor beta chains from one sample in a study of blood T cells in healthy people across ages. TCRdb fed the 5' RACE reads into MiXCR, producing one record per CDR3 protein. The table lists about 580,000 distinct CDR3 sequences, around half of them singletons. The sequenced sample was blood. The receptors stem from an older man in good health. Each CDR3 is given with its conserved first and last residue. D genes are given only for firm matches. The size of a clone is reported for some rows only, either as once, few or many, or as a class for expanded clones.

D gene,V gene,clone size,J gene,CDR3 protein,CDR3 DNA
-,TRBV12-3/TRBV12-4,-,TRBJ1-2,CASSYFSSATNYGYTF,TGTGCCAGCAGTTACTTCTCTAGTGCTACTAACTATGGCTACACCTTC
-,TRBV11-2,-,TRBJ1-5,CASSSLLNQPQHF,TGTGCCAGCAGCTCCCTCCTTAATCAGCCCCAGCATTTT
TRBD2,TRBV15,few,TRBJ2-1,CATSRPGTSGRYEQFF,TGTGCCACCAGCAGACCTGGGACTAGCGGGAGGTATGAGCAGTTCTTC
TRBD2,TRBV25-1,-,TRBJ2-5,CASSEPREGGETQYF,TGTGCCAGCAGTGAACCACGGGAGGGGGGAGAGACCCAGTACTTC
-,TRBV29-1,-,TRBJ2-2,CSVGSGGELFF,TGCAGCGTTGGTTCCGGCGGGGAGCTGTTTTTT
-,TRBV4-3,few,TRBJ2-1,CASSQESQVWFNEQFF,TGCGCCAGCAGCCAAGAGTCGCAGGTCTGGTTTAATGAGCAGTTCTTC
-,TRBV13,many,TRBJ2-2,CASSLVSGELFF,TGTGCCAGCAGCTTAGTTTCCGGGGAGCTGTTTTTT
-,TRBV3-1,-,TRBJ2-5,CASSPSGRQETQYF,TGTGCCAGCAGCCCCTCCGGACGGCAAGAGACCCAGTACTTC
-,TRBV20-1,once,TRBJ1-2,CSARGAQADYGYTF,TGCAGTGCTAGAGGAGCACAGGCAGACTATGGCTACACCTTC
-,TRBV25-1,-,TRBJ1-5,CASRDGDQPQHF,TGTGCCAGCAGAGACGGTGATCAGCCCCAGCATTTT
-,TRBV5-5,-,TRBJ2-1,CASSLASRALISYNEQFF,TGTGCCAGCAGCTTGGCAAGCAGGGCCCTTATTTCCTACAATGAGCAGTTCTTC
-,TRBV7-2,many,TRBJ2-7,CASSLSRGGEQYF,TGTGCCAGCAGCTTAAGCAGGGGTGGCGAGCAGTACTTC
TRBD2,TRBV9,once,TRBJ2-3,CASSVDSGRSSTDTQYF,TGTGCCAGCAGCGTAGATAGCGGGAGGTCTAGCACAGATACGCAGTATTTT
-,TRBV15,-,TRBJ2-7,CATSRDQASYEQYF,TGTGCCACCAGCAGAGATCAGGCAAGCTACGAGCAGTACTTC
TRBD2,TRBV29-1,few,TRBJ2-1,CSADSGRARGYNEQFF,TGCAGCGCCGACAGCGGGAGGGCCAGGGGGTACAATGAGCAGTTCTTC
-,TRBV2,-,TRBJ2-5,CASRLMGRDQYF,TGTGCCAGCAGGCTGATGGGCAGGGACCAGTACTTC
TRBD2,TRBV20-1,-,TRBJ2-7,CSVGTSGRDEQYF,TGCAGTGTAGGGACTAGCGGGAGAGACGAGCAGTACTTC
-,TRBV6-5,-,TRBJ2-5,CASRNPGKGQYF,TGTGCCAGCAGGAACCCGGGGAAGGGGCAGTACTTC
TRBD1,TRBV6-2/TRBV6-3,-,TRBJ1-6,CASSNWDSDLSGSPLHF,TGTGCCAGCAGTAACTGGGACAGCGACCTTTCGGGTTCACCCCTCCACTTT
-,TRBV5-1,-,TRBJ2-4,CASSAEGTQNIQYF,TGCGCCAGCAGCGCGGAGGGGACCCAAAACATTCAGTACTTC
TRBD2,TRBV5-1,-,TRBJ2-5,CASSLVTGTSGRAGEQYF,TGCGCCAGCAGCTTGGTAACGGGGACTAGCGGGAGGGCCGGTGAGCAGTACTTC
TRBD2,TRBV20-1,-,TRBJ2-7,CSAREGLAGVYEQYF,TGCAGTGCTAGAGAGGGACTAGCGGGAGTGTACGAGCAGTACTTC
-,TRBV9,-,TRBJ1-4,CASSAYWTRDEKLFF,TGTGCCAGCAGCGCATACTGGACCCGCGATGAAAAACTGTTTTTT
-,TRBV20-1,-,TRBJ2-6,CSAPTSFGANVLTF,TGCAGTGCTCCGACTAGTTTTGGGGCCAACGTCCTGACTTTC
TRBD2,TRBV7-8,once,TRBJ2-5,CASSISGGAGNEQYF,TGTGCCAGCAGCATTAGCGGGGGGGCCGGGAATGAGCAGTACTTC
-,TRBV2,few,TRBJ2-1,CASSDRREQFF,TGTGCCAGCAGTGACAGGAGGGAGCAGTTCTTC
-,TRBV7-3,-,TRBJ2-7,CAGSLLPGQWGASTGYREQYF,TGTGCCGGCAGCCTTCTACCTGGACAGTGGGGCGCCTCAACGGGGTATCGCGAGCAGTACTTC
-,TRBV20-1,-,TRBJ2-7,CSAREKYEQYF,TGCAGTGCTAGGGAAAAGTACGAGCAGTACTTC
-,TRBV7-9,-,TRBJ2-7,CASSPPSPEQYF,TGTGCCAGCAGCCCCCCGAGCCCCGAGCAGTACTTC
-,TRBV12-3/TRBV12-4,-,TRBJ2-5,CASSLESPRETQYF,TGTGCCAGCAGTTTGGAGTCCCCCAGGGAGACCCAGTACTTC
TRBD2,TRBV20-1,few,TRBJ2-1,CSAREGGGLALKNEQFF,TGCAGTGCTAGAGAGGGGGGGGGACTAGCTCTGAAAAATGAGCAGTTCTTC
TRBD1,TRBV4-3,-,TRBJ2-1,CASTKVYRGWDEQFF,TGCGCCAGCACCAAAGTTTACAGGGGTTGGGATGAGCAGTTCTTC
-,TRBV5-1,-,TRBJ2-7,CASSLDLLNYEQYF,TGCGCCAGCAGCTTGGATCTTCTTAACTACGAGCAGTACTTC
TRBD1,TRBV6-1,few,TRBJ2-1,CASISGGTGNNEQFF,TGTGCCAGCATTTCTGGGGGGACAGGTAACAATGAGCAGTTCTTC
-,TRBV7-2,few,TRBJ2-1,CASSLDWGVDEQFF,TGTGCCAGCAGCTTAGATTGGGGGGTGGATGAGCAGTTCTTC
-,TRBV29-1,-,TRBJ2-5,CSVAAVRLLETQYF,TGCAGCGTCGCCGCGGTCCGGCTACTCGAGACCCAGTACTTC
TRBD2,TRBV18,-,TRBJ2-3,CASSSTSSGSTDTQYF,TGTGCCAGCTCATCCACTTCTAGCGGTAGCACAGATACGCAGTATTTT
-,TRBV14,few,TRBJ2-5,CASSQDRGDLETQYF,TGTGCCAGCAGCCAAGATAGAGGAGATTTGGAGACCCAGTACTTC
TRBD1,TRBV12-3/TRBV12-4,few,TRBJ1-1,CASGRQGNTEAFF,TGTGCCAGCGGCCGACAGGGGAACACTGAAGCTTTCTTT
-,TRBV4-3,-,TRBJ2-1,CASSQAGSGSGEQFF,TGCGCCAGCAGCCAAGCAGGTTCTGGGAGCGGGGAGCAGTTCTTC
-,TRBV7-2,-,TRBJ2-5,CASSLGLGHGETQYF,TGTGCCAGCAGCTTAGGACTTGGCCACGGGGAGACCCAGTACTTC
-,TRBV7-3,-,TRBJ2-1,CASSLTAPGLAGYNEQFF,TGTGCCAGCAGCTTAACGGCCCCGGGACTGGCGGGATATAATGAGCAGTTCTTC
-,TRBV7-8,-,TRBJ2-7,CASSLSGPMDEQYF,TGTGCCAGCAGCTTATCTGGCCCTATGGATGAGCAGTACTTC
-,TRBV10-3,-,TRBJ1-1,CAISDRVGTEAFF,TGTGCCATCAGTGATAGGGTAGGCACTGAAGCTTTCTTT
-,TRBV11-3,-,TRBJ2-3,CASSGGTSDTQYF,TGTGCCAGCAGCGGGGGAACTTCGGATACGCAGTATTTT
TRBD2,TRBV3-1,-,TRBJ2-5,CASSPGLAGWETQYF,TGTGCCAGCAGCCCTGGACTAGCGGGCTGGGAGACCCAGTACTTC
TRBD1,TRBV7-9,few,TRBJ1-2,CASIPLTGNYGYTF,TGTGCCAGCATCCCCCTGACAGGGAACTATGGCTACACCTTC
TRBD1,TRBV12-3/TRBV12-4,-,TRBJ2-6,CASSPRQGASSGANVLTF,TGTGCCAGCAGTCCCAGACAGGGGGCGAGTTCTGGGGCCAACGTCCTGACTTTC
-,TRBV28,many,TRBJ1-5,CASTPRNGGWDQPQHF,TGTGCCAGCACACCACGGAACGGAGGGTGGGATCAGCCCCAGCATTTT
-,TRBV6-2/TRBV6-3,-,TRBJ2-7,CASSYSTYRPSLEQYF,TGTGCCAGCAGTTACTCGACGTACAGGCCCTCTCTCGAGCAGTACTTC
-,TRBV7-2,-,TRBJ1-3,CASSTQTATTNTIYF,TGTGCCAGCAGCACACAGACAGCTACGACAAACACCATATATTTT
-,TRBV29-1,few,TRBJ2-3,CSVGSGATDTQYF,TGCAGCGTTGGCTCGGGAGCCACAGATACGCAGTATTTT
TRBD1,TRBV3-1,-,TRBJ2-3,CASSLRTGYTDTQYF,TGTGCCAGCAGCCTAAGGACAGGGTATACAGATACGCAGTATTTT
-,TRBV10-3,-,TRBJ2-5,CAISDARGAIQETQYF,TGTGCCATCAGTGACGCAAGGGGGGCCATCCAAGAGACCCAGTACTTC
-,TRBV20-1,few,TRBJ2-5,CSASRDPRETQYF,TGCAGTGCTAGCCGAGACCCCAGAGAGACCCAGTACTTC